Below, one T cell receptor (beta chain) is given with its context. The sample originates from a study of blood T cell repertoires in COVID-19. Trimming shortened V by 6 bases and J by 5 bases, and 15 bases separated the two germline ends. The germline CDR1 and CDR2 sequences are SGHDT and YYEEEE. This CDR3 is built from 15 residues. Data came from immunoSEQ multiplex PCR; TCRdb stores just in-frame clones and leaves some out. The sample lists about 73,000 clones, 83% occurring once. The genes are TRBV5-6 and TRBJ1-6; no definite D call. The receptor comes from a woman in her sixties or seventies with acute or convalescent COVID-19. The sequenced material came from peripheral blood. The CDR3 protein is CASTSTGIHNSPLHF. For the CDR3, the DNA is TGTGCCAGCACCTCAACCGGGATCCATAATTCACCCCTCCACTTT.